This TCR beta chain was sequenced in a study of blood T cells in healthy people across ages. The authors ran a second PCR of about 6 to 11 cycles using a sample-barcoded 5' primer and a J-beta primer mix. CDR3-containing paired-end reads numbered at least 2.5 million in each sample. TCRdb re-derived calls from the 5' RACE reads in MiXCR, one entry per CDR3 protein. The table includes 2 million or so distinct CDR3 sequences, around half detected once. V was shortened by 6 bases and J by 5 bases, with 16 bases between the two germline ends. The CDR3 has 14 residues. The V gene's germline CDR1 is MDHEN and CDR2 SYDVKM. Healthy Caucasian individuals from Russia aged about 6 to 100 were enrolled as donors.

The TCR was taken from a woman aged 40-49 years in good health. The V call is TRBV28, the J call TRBJ1-2; D uncertain. Sequencing was performed on blood. Here the CDR3 DNA reads TGTGCCAGCAGGGGATTAGGTGTTTGGTATGGCTACACCTTC. The encoded protein is CASRGLGVWYGYTF.